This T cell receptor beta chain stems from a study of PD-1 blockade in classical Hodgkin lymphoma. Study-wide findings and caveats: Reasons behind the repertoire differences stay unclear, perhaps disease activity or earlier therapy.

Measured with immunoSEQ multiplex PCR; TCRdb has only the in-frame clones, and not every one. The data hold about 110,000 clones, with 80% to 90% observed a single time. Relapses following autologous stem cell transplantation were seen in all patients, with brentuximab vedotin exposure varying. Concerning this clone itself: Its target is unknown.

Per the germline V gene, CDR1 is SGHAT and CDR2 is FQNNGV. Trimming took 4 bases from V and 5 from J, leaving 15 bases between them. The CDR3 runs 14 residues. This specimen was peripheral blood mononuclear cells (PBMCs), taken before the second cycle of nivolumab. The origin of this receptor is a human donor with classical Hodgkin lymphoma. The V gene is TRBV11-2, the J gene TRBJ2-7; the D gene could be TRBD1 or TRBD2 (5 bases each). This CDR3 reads CASSSGTAGNEQYF. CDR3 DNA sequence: TGTGCCAGCAGCTCCGGGACCGCTGGGAACGAGCAGTACTTC. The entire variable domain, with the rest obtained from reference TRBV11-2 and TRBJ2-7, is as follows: EAGVAQSPRYKIIEKRQSVAFWCNPISGHATLYWYQQILGQGPKLLIQFQNNGVVDDSQLPKDRFSAERLKGVDSTLKIQPAKLEDSAVYLCASSSGTAGNEQYFGPGTRLTVT.